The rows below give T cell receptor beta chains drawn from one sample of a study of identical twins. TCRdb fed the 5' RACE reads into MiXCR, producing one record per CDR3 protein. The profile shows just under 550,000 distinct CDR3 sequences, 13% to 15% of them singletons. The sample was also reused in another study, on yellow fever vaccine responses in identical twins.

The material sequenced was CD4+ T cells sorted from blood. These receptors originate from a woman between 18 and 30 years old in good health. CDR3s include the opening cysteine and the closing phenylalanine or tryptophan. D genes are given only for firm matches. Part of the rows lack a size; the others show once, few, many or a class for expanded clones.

CDR3 DNA: TGCAGGCCCGGCGGGGTAAACATTCAGTACTTC
CDR3 protein: CRPGGVNIQYF
D gene: -
clone size: few
J gene: TRBJ2-4
V gene: TRBV20-1

CDR3 DNA: TGTGCCAGCAGTTACTCATCGCGCAATGAGCAGTTCTTC
CDR3 protein: CASSYSSRNEQFF
D gene: -
clone size: -
J gene: TRBJ2-1
V gene: TRBV6-5

CDR3 DNA: TGTGCCAGCAGCCGGGGACAGGGATTAGTCGATGAGCAGTTCTTC
CDR3 protein: CASSRGQGLVDEQFF
D gene: TRBD1
clone size: many
J gene: TRBJ2-1
V gene: TRBV7-3

CDR3 DNA: TGTGCCAGCAAACCGGACAGAACGAACACCGGGGAGCTGTTTTTT
CDR3 protein: CASKPDRTNTGELFF
D gene: -
clone size: -
J gene: TRBJ2-2
V gene: TRBV12-3/TRBV12-4

CDR3 DNA: TGCAGTGCTAGAGATGGCGGCAGGGGAGATTACACTGAAGCTTTCTTT
CDR3 protein: CSARDGGRGDYTEAFF
D gene: -
clone size: few
J gene: TRBJ1-1
V gene: TRBV20-1

CDR3 DNA: TGTGCCAGCGTACGTTTCAGGGACCGGGGCAATGAGCAGTTCTTC
CDR3 protein: CASVRFRDRGNEQFF
D gene: -
clone size: few
J gene: TRBJ2-1
V gene: TRBV6-1

CDR3 DNA: TGTGCCAGCAGTTTACAGGGGGCCGAGCAGTACTTC
CDR3 protein: CASSLQGAEQYF
D gene: TRBD1
clone size: -
J gene: TRBJ2-7
V gene: TRBV12-3/TRBV12-4

CDR3 DNA: TGTGCCAGCAGCTTGCCGACTAGCGGGGGCCCAGATACGCAGTATTTT
CDR3 protein: CASSLPTSGGPDTQYF
D gene: TRBD2
clone size: few
J gene: TRBJ2-3
V gene: TRBV7-8

CDR3 DNA: TGTGCCAGCAACCTCGGACTAGCGGTCTACAATGAGCAGTTCTTC
CDR3 protein: CASNLGLAVYNEQFF
D gene: TRBD2
clone size: -
J gene: TRBJ2-1
V gene: TRBV12-3/TRBV12-4

CDR3 DNA: TGTGCCAGCAGTTACGGGGGACAGGATTCACCCCTCCACTTT
CDR3 protein: CASSYGGQDSPLHF
D gene: TRBD1
clone size: -
J gene: TRBJ1-6
V gene: TRBV6-6

CDR3 DNA: TGTGCCAGCAGTTACCGCGGGGTTAATGAGCAGTTCTTC
CDR3 protein: CASSYRGVNEQFF
D gene: -
clone size: -
J gene: TRBJ2-1
V gene: TRBV6-5

CDR3 DNA: TGTGCCAGCAGTTACTCTAGGACAGGGGGCTATACCGGGGAGCTGTTTTTT
CDR3 protein: CASSYSRTGGYTGELFF
D gene: TRBD1
clone size: once
J gene: TRBJ2-2
V gene: TRBV6-5

CDR3 DNA: TGCAGTGCTAGGGGCGGAGGAGGACGGACTGAAGCTTTCTTT
CDR3 protein: CSARGGGGRTEAFF
D gene: -
clone size: -
J gene: TRBJ1-1
V gene: TRBV20-1

CDR3 DNA: TGTGCCAGCAGCTTAACAGGGATTCGGAGCACCGGGGAGCTGTTTTTT
CDR3 protein: CASSLTGIRSTGELFF
D gene: -
clone size: once
J gene: TRBJ2-2
V gene: TRBV7-3

CDR3 DNA: TGTGCCAGCAGCTCCCAGCGGGGGGAAACGAGATGGCAACGAGAGACCCAGTACTTC
CDR3 protein: CASSSQRGETRWQRETQYF
D gene: TRBD2
clone size: -
J gene: TRBJ2-5
V gene: TRBV11-2

CDR3 DNA: TGTGCCAGCAGCACCTCCGGGGAATACAATGAGCAGTTCTTC
CDR3 protein: CASSTSGEYNEQFF
D gene: -
clone size: -
J gene: TRBJ2-1
V gene: TRBV7-3

CDR3 DNA: TGTGCCATCCTCCGGGGGGGACAAGAGACCCAGTACTTC
CDR3 protein: CAILRGGQETQYF
D gene: TRBD2
clone size: -
J gene: TRBJ2-5
V gene: TRBV19

CDR3 DNA: TGTGCCAGCAAACCAGAAAAGCGGGAAATTACCGGGGAGCTGTTTTTT
CDR3 protein: CASKPEKREITGELFF
D gene: TRBD2
clone size: -
J gene: TRBJ2-2
V gene: TRBV7-2

CDR3 DNA: TGCAGCGTTGCTGGAGGGGGCTCCGGGGAGCTGTTTTTT
CDR3 protein: CSVAGGGSGELFF
D gene: -
clone size: -
J gene: TRBJ2-2
V gene: TRBV29-1

CDR3 DNA: TGCGCCAGCAGCTTGGAAAGGAGCTCCTACGAGCAGTACTTC
CDR3 protein: CASSLERSSYEQYF
D gene: -
clone size: -
J gene: TRBJ2-7
V gene: TRBV5-1

CDR3 DNA: TGTGCCAGCAGCCCTGAACCGGGACTAGCGTACAATGAGCAGTTCTTC
CDR3 protein: CASSPEPGLAYNEQFF
D gene: TRBD2
clone size: -
J gene: TRBJ2-1
V gene: TRBV28

CDR3 DNA: TGTGCCAGCTTTGCCATGCCGAACACCGGGGAGCTGTTTTTT
CDR3 protein: CASFAMPNTGELFF
D gene: -
clone size: -
J gene: TRBJ2-2
V gene: TRBV18

CDR3 DNA: TGTGCCAGCAGTCAACGACGGGACAGGGGCACTGAAGCTTTCTTT
CDR3 protein: CASSQRRDRGTEAFF
D gene: TRBD1
clone size: few
J gene: TRBJ1-1
V gene: TRBV2

CDR3 DNA: TGTGCCATCAGTGAGACGACAGGGACCCTCCACTTT
CDR3 protein: CAISETTGTLHF
D gene: TRBD1
clone size: few
J gene: TRBJ1-6
V gene: TRBV10-3

CDR3 DNA: TGCGCCAGCAGCCAAGTAAGTGGGGGACACCGATCCTACAATGAGCAGTTCTTC
CDR3 protein: CASSQVSGGHRSYNEQFF
D gene: -
clone size: -
J gene: TRBJ2-1
V gene: TRBV4-1

CDR3 DNA: TGTGCCAGCGCCCCGACAGGGGACCTCTATGGCTACACCTTC
CDR3 protein: CASAPTGDLYGYTF
D gene: TRBD1
clone size: many
J gene: TRBJ1-2
V gene: TRBV12-3/TRBV12-4

CDR3 DNA: TGTGCCAGCAGCACCCCCTCTGCGGAAGCCTACAATGAGCAGTTCTTC
CDR3 protein: CASSTPSAEAYNEQFF
D gene: -
clone size: few
J gene: TRBJ2-1
V gene: TRBV13

CDR3 DNA: TGCAGTGCTAGAGAATTGGGACAGAGCAATCAGCCCCAGCATTTT
CDR3 protein: CSARELGQSNQPQHF
D gene: TRBD1
clone size: many
J gene: TRBJ1-5
V gene: TRBV20-1

CDR3 DNA: TGTGCCAGCAGTTACTCGATAATCCATACGCAGTATTTT
CDR3 protein: CASSYSIIHTQYF
D gene: -
clone size: -
J gene: TRBJ2-3
V gene: TRBV6-2/TRBV6-3

CDR3 DNA: TGTGCCATCAGTGAGCCGGCGAGTGAGCAGTTCTTC
CDR3 protein: CAISEPASEQFF
D gene: -
clone size: -
J gene: TRBJ2-1
V gene: TRBV10-3

CDR3 DNA: TGCGCCAGCAGTGAGGAAGACTCTGGGGCCAACGTCCTGACTTTC
CDR3 protein: CASSEEDSGANVLTF
D gene: -
clone size: -
J gene: TRBJ2-6
V gene: TRBV5-1

CDR3 DNA: TGTGCCAGCTCACCTCAGTCGGGGGCCGGAATGAACACTGAAGCTTTCTTT
CDR3 protein: CASSPQSGAGMNTEAFF
D gene: -
clone size: -
J gene: TRBJ1-1
V gene: TRBV18

CDR3 DNA: TGTGCCAGCAGGGGAGGACAGACCAATGAGCAGTTCTTC
CDR3 protein: CASRGGQTNEQFF
D gene: -
clone size: -
J gene: TRBJ2-1
V gene: TRBV6-1

CDR3 DNA: TGTGCCAGCGTACGGTCCGGGACAGCTAACTATGGCTACACCTTC
CDR3 protein: CASVRSGTANYGYTF
D gene: TRBD1
clone size: -
J gene: TRBJ1-2
V gene: TRBV6-1

CDR3 DNA: TGTGCCAGCAACAAACTCATCGCCTCTGGGGCCAACGTCCTGACTTTC
CDR3 protein: CASNKLIASGANVLTF
D gene: -
clone size: many
J gene: TRBJ2-6
V gene: TRBV28

CDR3 DNA: TGTGCCAGCAGCTTAGGGACCGCAACTAATGAAAAACTGTTTTTT
CDR3 protein: CASSLGTATNEKLFF
D gene: -
clone size: few
J gene: TRBJ1-4
V gene: TRBV7-6

CDR3 DNA: TGTGCCACCAGCAACTTCGGCCGTGAGCAGTTCTTC
CDR3 protein: CATSNFGREQFF
D gene: -
clone size: -
J gene: TRBJ2-1
V gene: TRBV15

CDR3 DNA: TGTGCCAGCAGTGAGGGCGGGGGGAAGGCTAACTATGGCTACACCTTC
CDR3 protein: CASSEGGGKANYGYTF
D gene: -
clone size: few
J gene: TRBJ1-2
V gene: TRBV25-1

CDR3 DNA: TGTGCCAGCAGTTTCACAGGGCCTAGCACAGATACGCAGTATTTT
CDR3 protein: CASSFTGPSTDTQYF
D gene: -
clone size: few
J gene: TRBJ2-3
V gene: TRBV12-3/TRBV12-4

CDR3 DNA: TGTGCCACCATATCGCCGGGCTCTGGGGCCAACGTCCTGACTTTC
CDR3 protein: CATISPGSGANVLTF
D gene: -
clone size: few
J gene: TRBJ2-6
V gene: TRBV10-3

CDR3 DNA: TGTGCCAGCAGCCAAGCTGGCGTGGTCAGAAATGAGCAGTTCTTC
CDR3 protein: CASSQAGVVRNEQFF
D gene: -
clone size: -
J gene: TRBJ2-1
V gene: TRBV3-1

CDR3 DNA: TGTGCCAGCAGTTTATGGGGAGGCGGGTACTCCTACGAGCAGTACTTC
CDR3 protein: CASSLWGGGYSYEQYF
D gene: -
clone size: few
J gene: TRBJ2-7
V gene: TRBV28

CDR3 DNA: TGCGCCAGCAGCTTGGACCGGGGGGCTGACGGGGAGCTGTTTTTT
CDR3 protein: CASSLDRGADGELFF
D gene: -
clone size: few
J gene: TRBJ2-2
V gene: TRBV5-1

CDR3 DNA: TGTGCCAGCAGCCCCATTGGCACTAGCGCAAACTCCTACGAGCAGTACTTC
CDR3 protein: CASSPIGTSANSYEQYF
D gene: TRBD2
clone size: few
J gene: TRBJ2-7
V gene: TRBV9

CDR3 DNA: TGCAGTGCTTCCGGGACTACGGGGAGCACAGATACGCAGTATTTT
CDR3 protein: CSASGTTGSTDTQYF
D gene: TRBD2
clone size: few
J gene: TRBJ2-3
V gene: TRBV20-1

CDR3 DNA: TGTGCCAGCAGCTTGGAAGGTCCCGGGGAGCTGTTTTTT
CDR3 protein: CASSLEGPGELFF
D gene: -
clone size: many
J gene: TRBJ2-2
V gene: TRBV5-1